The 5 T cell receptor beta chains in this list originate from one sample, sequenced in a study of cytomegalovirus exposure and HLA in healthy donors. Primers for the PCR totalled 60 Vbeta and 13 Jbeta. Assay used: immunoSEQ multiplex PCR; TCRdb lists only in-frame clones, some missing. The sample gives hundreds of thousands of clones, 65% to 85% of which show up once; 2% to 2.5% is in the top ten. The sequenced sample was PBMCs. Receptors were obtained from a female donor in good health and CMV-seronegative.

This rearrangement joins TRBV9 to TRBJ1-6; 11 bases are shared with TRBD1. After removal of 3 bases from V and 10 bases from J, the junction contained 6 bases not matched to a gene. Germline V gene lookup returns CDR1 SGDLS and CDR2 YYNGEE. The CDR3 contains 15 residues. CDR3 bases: TGTGCCAGCAGCGCGGGGACAGGGGGAAGCTCACCCCTCCACTTT. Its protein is CASSAGTGGSSPLHF. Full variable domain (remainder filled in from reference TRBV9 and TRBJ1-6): DSGVTQTPKHLITATGQRVTLRCSPRSGDLSVYWYQQSLDQGLQFLIQYYNGEERAKGNILERFSAQQFPDLHSELNLSSLELGDSALYFCASSAGTGGSSPLHFGNGTRLTVT.

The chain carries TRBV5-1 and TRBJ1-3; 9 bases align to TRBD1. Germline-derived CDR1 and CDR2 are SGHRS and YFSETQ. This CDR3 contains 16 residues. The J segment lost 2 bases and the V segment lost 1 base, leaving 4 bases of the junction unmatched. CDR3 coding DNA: TGCGCCAGCAGCTTGTCGGGACAGGGAGCTGGAAACACCATATATTTT. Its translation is CASSLSGQGAGNTIYF.

The CDR3 coding sequence is TGTGCCAGCAGTTACGGAGGGAGTGCCTACGAGCAGTACTTC. Protein sequence: CASSYGGSAYEQYF. The chain recombines TRBV6-5 with TRBJ2-7, with D perhaps TRBD2 (6 bases). Germline V lookup: CDR1 MNHEY, CDR2 SVGAGI. This CDR3 comprises 14 residues. V was cut by 2 bases and J by 2 bases, with 10 bases left in between.

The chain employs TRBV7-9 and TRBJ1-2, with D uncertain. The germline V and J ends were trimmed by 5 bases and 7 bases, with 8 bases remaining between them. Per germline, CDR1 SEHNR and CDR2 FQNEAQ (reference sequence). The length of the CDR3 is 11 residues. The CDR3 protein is CASSPLVGYTF. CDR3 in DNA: TGTGCCAGCAGCCCCCTAGTTGGCTACACCTTC.

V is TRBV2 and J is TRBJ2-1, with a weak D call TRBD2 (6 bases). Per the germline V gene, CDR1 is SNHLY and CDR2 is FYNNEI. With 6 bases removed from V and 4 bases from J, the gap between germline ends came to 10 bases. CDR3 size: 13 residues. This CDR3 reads CASSPGLYNEQFF. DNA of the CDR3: TGTGCCAGCAGCCCGGGACTTTACAATGAGCAGTTCTTC.